One and the same sample provided the 8 T cell receptor beta chains below, sequenced in a study of T-cell memory formation after mild COVID-19. From the 5' RACE reads, TCRdb called clonotypes with MiXCR, one entry per CDR3 protein. The sample holds over 95,000 distinct CDR3 sequences, about 24% seen once. The sequenced material came from PBMCs or a T cell subset sorted from them (not recorded which). These TCRs come from a young man who had mild COVID-19 (a few samples of this study predate the infection). Cell type and time point are not known.

The chain uses TRBV6-2 or TRBV6-3 and TRBJ2-3, with D possibly being TRBD2 (6 bases). V lost 4 bases and J lost 0, with 11 bases in between. Germline V gene data show CDR1 as MNHEY and CDR2 as SVGEGT. The CDR3 covers 15 residues. This CDR3 reads CASSSFSGSTDTQYF. CDR3 in DNA: TGTGCCAGCAGTTCTTTCAGCGGGAGCACAGATACGCAGTATTTT.

This clonotype has a handful of counts. The chain has TRBV5-1 and TRBJ2-5; 12 bases fit TRBD2. Per germline, CDR1 SGHRS and CDR2 YFSETQ. V was clipped by 4 bases and J by 1 base; unmatched bases: 8. The CDR3 consists of 17 residues. The CDR3 loop is CASSQGTSGRGQETQYF. The CDR3 DNA reads TGCGCCAGCAGCCAAGGGACTAGCGGGCGAGGCCAAGAGACCCAGTACTTC.

CDR3 nucleotides: TGTGCCAGTAGTTTCCTCGGCGGGGGTGCAGATACGCAGTATTTT. Its translation is CASSFLGGGADTQYF. J is TRBJ2-3 and V is TRBV19; 7 bases agree with TRBD2. In germline, CDR1 is LNHDA, CDR2 SQIVND (reference sequence). The CDR3 length is 15 residues. The junction had 9 bases not matched to a gene; V was cut back by 5 bases and J by 4 bases.

The chain combines TRBV5-5 with TRBJ2-7; no clear D gene. The CDR3 length is 14 residues. Trimming left V 4 bases short and J 2 bases short, with 13 bases between. Germline V gene sequence: CDR1 SGHKS, CDR2 YYEKEE (reference sequence). The CDR3 DNA reads TGTGCCAGCAGCACATATCCTGATACCTACGAGCAGTACGTC. It translates to CASSTYPDTYEQYV.

The genes are TRBV12-3 or TRBV12-4 and TRBJ2-1; 9 bases line up with TRBD2. CDR3 length equals 15 residues. V trimming: 3 bases; J trimming: 3 bases; junction bases outside the gene matches: 3. The CDR3 DNA reads as TGTGCCAGCAGTTTTAGAGCGGGGGGCTACAATGAGCAGTTCTTC. Protein product: CASSFRAGGYNEQFF.

This chain joins TRBV7-3 and TRBJ1-2; D is perhaps TRBD1 (6 bases). V was clipped by 5 bases and J by 10 bases, with 20 bases between them. The CDR3 loop spans 14 amino acids. Per the germline V gene, CDR1 is SGHTA and CDR2 is FQGTGA. The CDR3 DNA is TGTGCCAGCAGCCAAAGGGACACCGCCAGAGACTACACCTTC. It encodes CASSQRDTARDYTF.

The V gene is TRBV28, the J gene TRBJ2-5; D possibly corresponds to TRBD1 (5 bases). This CDR3 comprises 14 residues. In germline, CDR1 is MDHEN, CDR2 SYDVKM. Deletions cut 2 bases from V and 2 bases from J, with 9 bases between. CDR3 protein: CASSLIAGQETQYF. Written as DNA, the CDR3 is TGTGCCAGCAGTTTAATCGCAGGGCAAGAGACCCAGTACTTC.

This clonotype was picked up a small number of times. CDR3 protein: CSVSGTGEPLDTDTQYF. The CDR3 nucleotides read TGCAGCGTCAGCGGAACAGGGGAACCCCTTGACACAGATACGCAGTATTTT. J is TRBJ2-3 and V is TRBV29-1; 7 bases line up with TRBD1. V lost 6 bases, J lost 2 bases, and 17 bases stayed unmatched. CDR3 length: 17 amino acids. Germline values: CDR1 SQVTM, CDR2 ANQGSEA.